This T cell receptor beta chain was sequenced for a study of radiotherapy plus CTLA-4 blockade in lung cancer. Study at large: Objective responses emerged in around 19% of patients, and roughly 30% attained disease control.

Data came from immunoSEQ multiplex PCR; TCRdb stores just in-frame clones and leaves some out. The sample includes 35,000 to 50,000 clones, approximately 73% of them seen just once. This clonotype originated in a human donor with non-small cell lung cancer who had a complete response to radiotherapy plus ipilimumab. Sequences were derived from peripheral blood, sampled from a patient treated with radiotherapy plus ipilimumab.

The CDR3 here is CASGHVENTGELFF. In DNA form, the CDR3 reads TGTGCCAGCGGACACGTAGAAAACACCGGGGAGCTGTTTTTT. The J gene is TRBJ2-2, the V gene TRBV2; D possibly corresponds to TRBD1 (5 bases). CDR3 length: 14 amino acids. Trimming pared 8 bases from V and 2 bases from J, leaving 12 bases between. The germline V gene encodes CDR1 SNHLY and CDR2 FYNNEI.